The 21 T cell receptor beta chains in this list originate from one sample, sequenced in a study of cytotoxic CD8 clonotypes in ibrutinib-treated CLL. Only in-frame clones appear in the TCRdb table, and some are missing; sequencing was by immunoSEQ multiplex PCR. The sample lists about 300,000 clones, 67% occurring once. The specimen was PBMCs, collected after 36 months of ibrutinib treatment. The receptors stem from a human donor with chronic lymphocytic leukemia.

The chain joins TRBV2 to TRBJ1-2; D possibly corresponds to TRBD1 (5 bases). Trimming cost V 8 bases and J 0 bases, with 13 bases left between them. Germline V gene sequence: CDR1 SNHLY, CDR2 FYNNEI. This CDR3 has 14 residues. The CDR3 spells CASQRGDANYGYTF. Here the CDR3 DNA reads TGTGCCAGCCAGCGGGGGGACGCTAACTATGGCTACACCTTC.

This chain links TRBV15 with TRBJ2-1; possible D gene TRBD2, 5 bases. Germline CDR1 reads LNHNV; CDR2 reads YYDKDF (reference sequence). This CDR3 is built from 17 residues. V lost 0 bases to trimming and J lost 5 bases, with 17 bases between them. The CDR3 DNA is TGTGCCACCAGCAGAGATGCAGCCCGGGGATCGAACAATGAGCAGTTCTTC. Its protein product is CATSRDAARGSNNEQFF.

The CDR3 bases are TGTGCCAGCAGCTTTGGACAGGGCCAAGAGACCCAGTACTTC. Translation: CASSFGQGQETQYF. The chain combines TRBV5-6 with TRBJ2-5; 8 bases line up with TRBD1. Germline values: CDR1 SGHDT, CDR2 YYEEEE. Trimming at V came to 2 bases and at J to 1 base, leaving 1 base not matched to a gene. This CDR3 contains 14 residues.

This chain connects TRBV2 to TRBJ2-1, with 13 bases that match TRBD2. Germline values: CDR1 SNHLY, CDR2 FYNNEI. V was clipped by 7 bases and J by 8 bases; unmatched bases: 14. The CDR3 is made up of 17 amino acids. The CDR3 region is CASTSPPGLAGIDEQFF. The CDR3, as DNA: TGTGCCAGCACAAGTCCGCCGGGACTAGCGGGGATCGATGAGCAGTTCTTC. Supplemented by reference TRBV2 and TRBJ2-1, the full variable domain reads EPEVTQTPSHQVTQMGQEVILRCVPISNHLYFYWYRQILGQKVEFLVSFYNNEISEKSEIFDDQFSVERPDGSNFTLKIRSTKLEDSAMYFCASTSPPGLAGIDEQFFGPGTRLTVL.

The chain carries TRBV7-8 and TRBJ2-5; 8 bases match TRBD2. This CDR3 spans 19 amino acids. Germline V gives CDR1 SGHVS, CDR2 FQNEAQ. V lost 1 base to trimming and J lost 5 bases; unmatched junction nucleotides: 18. CDR3 DNA: TGTGCCAGCAGCTTAGGGCGGACAGTCCCGGGACTAGGAAGGGAGACCCAGTACTTC. This codes for CASSLGRTVPGLGRETQYF.

This clone was detected once. The chain employs TRBV6-5 and TRBJ2-3; perhaps TRBD1 as D (5 bases). The V gene's germline CDR1 is MNHEY and CDR2 SVGAGI. V was trimmed by 0 bases and J by 8 bases, leaving 15 bases between them. CDR3 length equals 15 residues. CDR3 region: CASSYSVTVSATQYF. The CDR3, as DNA: TGTGCCAGCAGTTACTCAGTGACAGTGTCCGCTACGCAGTATTTT.

The chain employs TRBV6-1 and TRBJ2-1; 12 bases fit TRBD2. The germline V gene encodes CDR1 MNHNS and CDR2 SASEGT. This CDR3 spans 17 amino acids. J gave up 7 bases and V 4 bases, and 11 bases lay outside the gene matches. CDR3: CASSGGTSGLGLNEQFF. DNA of the CDR3: TGTGCCAGCAGTGGAGGGACTAGCGGGTTGGGATTGAATGAGCAGTTCTTC.

The table lists this clone with a few counts. The chain links TRBV5-1 to TRBJ2-7; weak D call: TRBD2 (5 bases). The germline CDR1 and CDR2 sequences are SGHRS and YFSETQ. Trimming left V 0 bases short and J 6 bases short, with 16 bases between. The CDR3 extends over 15 amino acids. The CDR3 DNA sequence: TGCGCCAGCAGCTTGGAGGTTAGCGTCACCTCCGAGCAGTACTTC. Its translation: CASSLEVSVTSEQYF.

There are a few counts of this clone. The V and J genes are TRBV4-2 and TRBJ1-2; 7 positions agree with TRBD1. Trimming removed 3 bases from V and 3 bases from J; junction bases left unmatched: 7. CDR3 length equals 15 residues. Germline CDR1 is LGHNA and CDR2 is YNFKEQ. The CDR3 DNA reads as TGTGCCAGCAGCCAGCCAGACAGGGAATACTATGGCTACACCTTC. Protein: CASSQPDREYYGYTF.

The J gene is TRBJ2-2, the V gene TRBV2; 11 bases are a match to TRBD2. V was clipped by 7 bases and J by 5 bases; unmatched bases: 15. CDR3 size: 18 residues. Germline loops: CDR1 SNHLY, CDR2 FYNNEI. This chain's CDR3 is CASNSRLAGGPGTGELFF. Written as DNA, the CDR3 is TGTGCCAGCAACTCCCGCTTAGCGGGAGGGCCGGGGACCGGGGAGCTGTTTTTT. The whole variable domain, remainder taken from reference TRBV2 and TRBJ2-2, is EPEVTQTPSHQVTQMGQEVILRCVPISNHLYFYWYRQILGQKVEFLVSFYNNEISEKSEIFDDQFSVERPDGSNFTLKIRSTKLEDSAMYFCASNSRLAGGPGTGELFFGEGSRLTVL.

V is TRBV6-6 and J is TRBJ1-1; D remains ambiguous. The CDR3 runs 11 residues. With 6 bases removed from V and 4 bases from J, the gap between germline ends came to 6 bases. CDR1 is MNHNY and CDR2 is SVGAGI in the germline V gene (reference sequence). CDR3 DNA sequence: TGTGCCAGCAGAGGAGGCACTGAAGCTTTCTTT. Amino acid sequence: CASRGGTEAFF.

This chain joins TRBV1 and TRBJ1-4; the table names TRBD1, a call not compared with the DNA. TRBV1 is marked as a pseudogene. CDR3 length: 15 amino acids. The CDR3, as DNA: TGCACCAGCAGCCAAGAAACAGTACTTTATGAAAAACTGTTTTTT. Translated, it gives CTSSQETVLYEKLFF.

The V gene is TRBV7-8, the J gene TRBJ2-7; D unresolved. In germline, CDR1 is SGHVS, CDR2 FQNEAQ. The V end lost 4 bases, the J end lost 7 bases, and 17 bases lay between the germline ends. The CDR3 loop spans 14 amino acids. CDR3 nucleotide sequence: TGTGCCAGCAGCTCCCTGGCTGGGGTCGGGGAGCAGTACTTC. Its protein product is CASSSLAGVGEQYF.

The CDR3 bases are TGTGCCAGTTGGACAGGTTCCTACGAGCAGTACTTC. Amino acids: CASWTGSYEQYF. The V call is TRBV2, the J call TRBJ2-7; 7 nucleotides line up with TRBD1. After removal of 9 bases from V and 1 base from J, the junction contained 3 bases not matched to a gene. This CDR3 region has 12 residues. CDR1 and CDR2 (germline): SNHLY, FYNNEI. Using reference TRBV2 and TRBJ2-7 for the parts outside the CDR3, the full variable domain is EPEVTQTPSHQVTQMGQEVILRCVPISNHLYFYWYRQILGQKVEFLVSFYNNEISEKSEIFDDQFSVERPDGSNFTLKIRSTKLEDSAMYFCASWTGSYEQYFGPGTRLTVT.

This clone was counted between two and nine times. The chain is built from TRBV29-1 and TRBJ2-2; TRBD1 matches at 11 bases. The germline gives CDR1 SQVTM, CDR2 ANQGSEA. The trim removed 6 bases at V and 5 bases at J, leaving 2 bases unmatched. This CDR3 is built from 13 residues. CDR3 DNA sequence: TGCAGCGTGTGGGACAGGGGGACCGGGGAGCTGTTTTTT. It encodes CSVWDRGTGELFF.

The rearrangement joins TRBV4-3 to TRBJ2-2; 11 nucleotides line up with TRBD2. Germline V gene sequence: CDR1 LGHNA, CDR2 YSLEER. The trim removed 6 bases at V and 3 bases at J, leaving 6 bases unmatched. The CDR3 has 16 amino acids. CDR3 sequence (DNA): TGCGCCAGCAGTCCTAGCGGGAGGTCGGACACCGGGGAGCTGTTTTTT. As protein: CASSPSGRSDTGELFF.

The chain recombines TRBV18 with TRBJ1-6, with TRBD1 matching over 7 bases. Germline trimming cut 2 bases from V and 9 bases from J; bases unmatched to any gene: 4. Germline V CDR1 and CDR2: KGHSH, LQKENI. The CDR3 consists of 14 residues. The CDR3 reads CASSPDREISPLHF. CDR3 DNA: TGTGCCAGCTCACCAGACAGGGAAATTTCACCCCTCCACTTT.

The genes are TRBV7-8 and TRBJ1-5, with TRBD1 matching over 9 bases. Trimming at V came to 5 bases and at J to 1 base, leaving 15 bases not matched to a gene. The CDR3 runs to 19 residues. Germline V gives CDR1 SGHVS, CDR2 FQNEAQ. CDR3 nucleotides: TGTGCCAGCAGCCACAGGGGGCGTAAGGAAGGGTTAAGCAATCAGCCCCAGCATTTT. It yields the protein CASSHRGRKEGLSNQPQHF.

This sequence joins TRBV7-6 and TRBJ1-3; D uncertain. Germline assignment: CDR1 SGHVS and CDR2 FNYEAQ. Trimming left V 5 bases short and J 0 bases short, with 8 bases between. CDR3 length: 14 amino acids. The CDR3 nucleotides are TGTGCCAGCAGCCCGCGTGGCTCTGGAAACACCATATATTTT. As protein: CASSPRGSGNTIYF.

As regards this clone: Mismatch with germline at one junction end may stem from a read error. The sample holds other DNA sequences that translate to the same CDR3. The chain has TRBV18 and TRBJ1-2; D gene unclear. Germline values: CDR1 KGHSH, CDR2 LQKENI. The CDR3 spans 12 residues. CDR3 region: CASSPPRHGYTF. DNA of the CDR3: TGTGCTAGCTCACCACCTCGACATGGCTACACCTTC. The full variable domain, with the rest looked up from reference TRBV18 and TRBJ1-2, is NAGVMQNPRHLVRRRGQEARLRCSPMKGHSHVYWYRQLPEEGLKFMVYLQKENIIDESGMPKERFSAEFPKEGPSILRIQQVVRGDSAAYFCASSPPRHGYTFGSGTRLTVV.

The gene calls are TRBV6-5 and TRBJ1-1, with 7 positions matching TRBD1. Unmatched junction bases numbered 6, after V lost 5 bases and J lost 0 bases. The CDR3 sequence is 15 residues long. Germline loops: CDR1 MNHEY, CDR2 SVGAGI. The chain's CDR3 is CASSHRQGLNTEAFF. CDR3 bases: TGTGCCAGCAGTCACCGACAGGGCCTGAACACTGAAGCTTTCTTT.